These T cell receptor beta chains were read from a single sample in a study of T cell repertoires in cytomegalovirus infection. MiXCR was run by TCRdb on the reads, yielding one entry per CDR3 protein. Of under 150,000 distinct CDR3 sequences in the sample, about 10% were seen once. Sequenced input: PBMCs. Every receptor here comes from a human donor in good health (CMV status not recorded). Some clones in this sample may be carry-over from other donors' samples. Both conserved end residues are part of each CDR3. Fields, in order: J gene, D gene, V gene, clone size, CDR3 DNA, CDR3 protein. D genes are given only for firm matches. Clone size is stated in some rows and not others, as once, few, many or a class when expanded.

TRBJ1-4 | NA | TRBV20-1 | many | TGCAGTGCTAGGAGAAGATTCGGGGGCGGTGAAAAACTGTTTTTT | CSARRRFGGGEKLFF
TRBJ1-1 | TRBD1 | TRBV5-1 | many | TGCGCCAGCAGCTGGGATGGACAGGGTGAGACTGAAGCTTTCTTT | CASSWDGQGETEAFF
TRBJ2-6 | TRBD1 | TRBV12-3/TRBV12-4 | many | TGTGCCAGCAGGTTCGCCACAGGGGAACTCGCAAACCTTGGGGCCAACGTCCTGACTTTC | CASRFATGELANLGANVLTF
TRBJ2-3 | TRBD2 | TRBV29-1 | many | TGCAGCGTTCAGCGGGGGGGTCGTTTAGCGATCGCTAGCACAGATACGCAGTATTTT | CSVQRGGRLAIASTDTQYF
TRBJ2-3 | TRBD1 | TRBV28 | many | TGTGCCAGCAGTTTACTACAGGGGGGAAGGGATACGCAGTATTTT | CASSLLQGGRDTQYF
TRBJ2-1 | TRBD1 | TRBV7-2 | many | TGTGCCAGCAGCTGGACAGGGAGGCCGAGTGACAATGAGCAGTTCTTC | CASSWTGRPSDNEQFF
TRBJ1-2 | NA | TRBV7-9 | many | TGTGCCAGCAGCTTAGAAGCCTATGGCTACACCTTC | CASSLEAYGYTF
TRBJ1-2 | NA | TRBV7-2 | many | TGTGCCAGCAGCACCGACGGGACTAACTATGGCTACACCTTC | CASSTDGTNYGYTF
TRBJ1-5 | NA | TRBV19 | many | TGTGCCAGTAGTAGTATCCGGACGGACAATCAGCCCCAGCATTTT | CASSSIRTDNQPQHF
TRBJ2-1 | TRBD1 | TRBV29-1 | NA | TGCAGCTCCACCGGGACAGGGGGCTTTGGTGAGCAGTTCTTC | CSSTGTGGFGEQFF
TRBJ1-1 | NA | TRBV5-1 | few | TGCGCCAGCAGCACCACCGGGACGGGTACTGAAGCTTTCTTT | CASSTTGTGTEAFF
TRBJ2-3 | NA | TRBV25-1 | many | TGTGCCAGCAGTGAAGGAGGCGGGACTGGCACAGATACGCAGTATTTT | CASSEGGGTGTDTQYF
TRBJ2-3 | NA | TRBV7-9 | many | TGTGCCAGCAGTTTAGCTAATCGGCCAGATACGCAGTATTTT | CASSLANRPDTQYF
TRBJ1-1 | NA | TRBV20-1 | many | TGCAGTGCTAGAGATAAACACGCAAAGACTGAAGCTTTCTTT | CSARDKHAKTEAFF
TRBJ1-5 | NA | TRBV6-1 | NA | TGTGCCAGCAGTGAAGGCGGGGGATTGGGCAATCAGCCCCAGCATTTT | CASSEGGGLGNQPQHF
TRBJ2-6 | NA | TRBV4-2 | many | TGTGCCAGCAAGCAAGCTTCTGGGGCCAACGTCCTGACTTTC | CASKQASGANVLTF
TRBJ1-1 | NA | TRBV5-1 | many | TGCGCCAGCAGCTTGGGACAGTTGCTTCCCACTGAAGCTTTCTTT | CASSLGQLLPTEAFF
TRBJ2-5 | TRBD2 | TRBV20-1 | NA | TGCAGTGCCCCCGCCGGGGGGGCCACAGAGACCCAGTACTTC | CSAPAGGATETQYF
TRBJ1-1 | NA | TRBV7-2 | many | TGTGCCAGCAGACAAGACAGAACAGCTAACACTGAAGCTTTCTTT | CASRQDRTANTEAFF
TRBJ2-5 | TRBD2 | TRBV2 | many | TGTGCCAGCACGAGCGGGGGGAAGCTTGAAGAGACCCAGTACTTC | CASTSGGKLEETQYF
TRBJ1-5 | NA | TRBV28 | many | TGTGCCAGCACCTTGACAGGCGGTCAGAATCAGCCCCAGCATTTT | CASTLTGGQNQPQHF
TRBJ1-2 | NA | TRBV6-6 | NA | TGTGCCAGCAGTTACTCGGGTGGCGCATCAGCTAACTATGGCTACACCTTC | CASSYSGGASANYGYTF
TRBJ2-1 | TRBD2 | TRBV7-9 | many | TGTGCCAGCAGCACAAGCGGGGGGCCCACAATGAAGCAGTTCTTC | CASSTSGGPTMKQFF
TRBJ2-7 | NA | TRBV18 | NA | TGTGCCAGCTCACCACCAGGACAAACCTACGAGCAGTACTTC | CASSPPGQTYEQYF
TRBJ2-6 | TRBD2 | TRBV3-1 | NA | TGTGCCAGCAGCCAAGATCCATCCCTAGGACTAGCGGGGATCTCTGGGGCCAACGTCCTGACTTTC | CASSQDPSLGLAGISGANVLTF
TRBJ2-3 | NA | TRBV28 | NA | TGTGCCAGCAGTCCCCTAACAGGGATCACAGATACGCAGTATTTT | CASSPLTGITDTQYF
TRBJ2-1 | NA | TRBV28 | many | TGTGCCAGCACCAAAGGGAGGAGGACCTACAATGAGCAGTTCTTC | CASTKGRRTYNEQFF
TRBJ1-5 | NA | TRBV7-8 | many | TGTGCCAGCAGCTCCCAATTGGGGAGCAATCAGCCCCAGCATTTT | CASSSQLGSNQPQHF
TRBJ1-2 | NA | TRBV28 | few | TGTGCCAGTAATAGCGACTATGGCTACACCTTC | CASNSDYGYTF
TRBJ2-4 | TRBD2 | TRBV28 | many | TGTGCCAGCAGCCCGGGGGGAGCCAAAAACATTCAGTACTTC | CASSPGGAKNIQYF
TRBJ2-7 | TRBD2 | TRBV11-2 | many | TGTGCCAGCAGCTCCGTGGTAGCGGGGGATAGCTCCTACGAGCAGTACTTC | CASSSVVAGDSSYEQYF
TRBJ1-5 | NA | TRBV5-6 | few | TGTGCCAGCAGCTTGGCAGGTACAGGACCCCAGCATTTT | CASSLAGTGPQHF
TRBJ1-1 | TRBD1 | TRBV14 | few | TGTGCCAGCAGCAAATCCGGGACAGGGGGCCCTGAAGCTTTCTTT | CASSKSGTGGPEAFF
TRBJ1-1 | NA | TRBV2 | many | TGTGCCAGCAGTGACCCCCAGGGGTTTAGCACTGAAGCTTTCTTT | CASSDPQGFSTEAFF
TRBJ2-1 | NA | TRBV20-1 | NA | TGCAGTGCTAGAGATCCCCGGGGGGCGGGCAATGAGCAGTTCTTC | CSARDPRGAGNEQFF
TRBJ1-6 | NA | TRBV14 | NA | TGTGCCAGCAGCCGGTTGTCACAGAAGAGCTCCTATAATTCACCCCTCCACTTT | CASSRLSQKSSYNSPLHF
TRBJ1-6 | NA | TRBV7-9 | many | TGTGCCAGCAGATCGGGCCCAGGTGGGTCACCCCTCCACTTT | CASRSGPGGSPLHF
TRBJ2-7 | NA | TRBV29-1 | few | TGCAGCGTTGAAGCAGGGGGGCAGGGTGTGTACTTC | CSVEAGGQGVYF
TRBJ1-5 | TRBD1 | TRBV2 | many | TGTGCCAGCAGTGGAACCGGGACAGGGAAGGAAAGCAATCAGCCCCAGCATTTT | CASSGTGTGKESNQPQHF
TRBJ2-7 | NA | TRBV14 | many | TGTGCCAGCAGCCGGAGCGGTTACGAGCAGTACTTC | CASSRSGYEQYF
TRBJ2-7 | NA | TRBV12-3/TRBV12-4 | many | TGTGCCAGCAGTTTAGTCTTCACCTACGAGCAGTACTTC | CASSLVFTYEQYF
TRBJ2-7 | TRBD1 | TRBV20-1 | many | TGCAGTGCTAGATCACCGGGACAGGGGCCCTACGAGCAGTACTTC | CSARSPGQGPYEQYF
TRBJ1-2 | NA | TRBV15 | few | TGTGCCACCAGCAGACCACAGAGCTCGTATGGCTACACCTTC | CATSRPQSSYGYTF
TRBJ2-7 | NA | TRBV6-5 | NA | TGTGCCAGCAGTTCTAGTATTTCAGCTTACGAGCAGTACTTC | CASSSSISAYEQYF
TRBJ1-6 | NA | TRBV3-1 | few | TGTGCCAGCAGCTACGGGCAGACCAATTCACCCCTCCACTTT | CASSYGQTNSPLHF
TRBJ1-2 | NA | TRBV3-1 | many | TGTGCCAGCAGCACCGCAGGGCTTGGCTACACCTTC | CASSTAGLGYTF
TRBJ2-2 | TRBD1 | TRBV2 | many | TGTGCCAGTTCCGACAGGGGGCGAAACACCGGGGAGCTGTTTTTT | CASSDRGRNTGELFF